This T cell receptor beta chain came from a study of T-cell reconstitution after alpha-beta-depleted transplantation in children. Germline lookup yields CDR1 LGHDT and CDR2 YNNKEL (reference sequence). V lost 3 bases and J lost 3; bases outside the gene matches: 3. The CDR3 has 17 amino acids. At least ten counts were recorded for this clonotype. During its preparation, the TCRbeta library received unique molecular identifiers. TCRdb re-analysed the PCR reads in MiXCR, keeping a single row per CDR3 protein. The sample holds about 610,000 distinct CDR3 sequences; roughly a tenth are singletons and the top ten take less than 4.5%.

This chain links TRBV3-1 with TRBJ2-3, with 16 bases aligning to TRBD2. The sequences come from PBMCs from the stem cell graft donor, collected from the stem cell graft. This clonotype originated in a human donor who donated a stem cell graft to a child with acute myeloid leukemia. CDR3 DNA: TGTGCCAGCAGCCAGGGGGGACTAGCGGGAGGGACAGATACGCAGTATTTT. Its protein is CASSQGGLAGGTDTQYF.